This T cell receptor beta chain derives from a study of identical twins. Whole-study results and caveats: Insertions were fewer in abundant cord blood beta clonotypes, whereas memory repertoires showed none of this pattern.

This clonotype was counted many times. Its antigen is currently unknown. One entry per CDR3 protein, called by TCRdb with MiXCR from the 5' RACE reads. The data show 200,000 to 300,000 distinct CDR3 sequences, roughly a tenth seen once. CDR3 length: 12 residues. Trimming took 6 bases from V and 13 from J, leaving 21 bases between them. Germline CDR1 is DFQATT and CDR2 is SNEGSKA (reference sequence). The sequenced material came from memory T cells sorted from blood. This chain links TRBV20-1 with TRBJ1-2; possibly TRBD1 for D (6 bases). The source of this sequence is a man aged 50 to 60 in good health. In nucleotides, the CDR3 is TGCAGTGCCAAACAGGGTCTGGGAGCGACCACCTTC. The encoded protein is CSAKQGLGATTF.